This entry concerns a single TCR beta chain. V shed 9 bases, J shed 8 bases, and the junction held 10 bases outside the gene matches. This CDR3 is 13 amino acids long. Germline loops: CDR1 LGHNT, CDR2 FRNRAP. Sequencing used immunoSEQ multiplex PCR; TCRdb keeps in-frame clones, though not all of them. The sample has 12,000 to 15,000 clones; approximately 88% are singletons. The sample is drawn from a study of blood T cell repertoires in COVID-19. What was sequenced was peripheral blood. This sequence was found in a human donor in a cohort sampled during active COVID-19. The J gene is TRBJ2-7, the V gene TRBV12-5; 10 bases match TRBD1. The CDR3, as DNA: TGTGCTAGCAACCGGGACAGGGGTGAACAGCAGTACTTC. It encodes CASNRDRGEQQYF.